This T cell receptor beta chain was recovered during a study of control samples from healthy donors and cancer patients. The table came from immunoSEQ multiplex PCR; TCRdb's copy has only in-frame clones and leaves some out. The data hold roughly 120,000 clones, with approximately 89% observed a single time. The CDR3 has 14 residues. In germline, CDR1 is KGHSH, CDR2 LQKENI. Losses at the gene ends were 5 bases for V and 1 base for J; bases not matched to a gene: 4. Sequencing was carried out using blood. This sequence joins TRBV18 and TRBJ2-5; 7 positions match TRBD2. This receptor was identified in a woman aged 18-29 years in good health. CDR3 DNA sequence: TGTGCCAGCTCAGCGACTAGCCTCCAAGAGACCCAGTACTTC. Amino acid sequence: CASSATSLQETQYF.